This TCR beta chain was documented in a study of T cell repertoires in cytomegalovirus infection. V was trimmed by 5 bases and J by 2 bases, leaving 5 bases between them. The CDR3 loop spans 12 amino acids. Germline-derived CDR1 and CDR2 are SGHTA and FQGNSA. The study, taken as a whole, reports: HLA-C-restricted, CMV-specific TCR beta clonotypes were dominant ex vivo. Cumulative frequency of public TCR beta families picked out carriers of CMV plus the relevant HLA.

In its sample, this clonotype was seen many times. The antigen remains undetermined. A single record per CDR3 protein comes from TCRdb applying MiXCR to the reads. The profile covers roughly 320,000 distinct CDR3 sequences, with more than 8% appearing a single time and about 4.5% taken by the ten largest. The chain has TRBV7-2 and TRBJ2-3, with D unresolved. The TCR was taken from a human donor in good health (CMV status not recorded). Some clones in this sample may be carry-over from other donors' samples. The specimen was PBMCs. CDR3 in amino acids: CASSVDTDTQYF. The CDR3, as DNA: TGTGCCAGCAGCGTAGACACAGATACGCAGTATTTT. Filled out from reference TRBV7-2 and TRBJ2-3, the complete variable domain reads GAGVSQSPSNKVTEKGKDVELRCDPISGHTALYWYRQSLGQGLEFLIYFQGNSAPDKSGLPSDRFSAERTGGSVSTLTIQRTQQEDSAVYLCASSVDTDTQYFGPGTRLTVL.